This T cell receptor (beta chain) originates from a study of T cell responses to AZD1222 COVID-19 vaccine. Study results and limitations: At baseline, seropositivity was found in only a handful of AZD1222 recipients.

Produced via immunoSEQ multiplex PCR; TCRdb's table is partial and in-frame only. The sample has some 170,000 clones, 85% to 95% seen once. A remark on this clone: What it binds is unknown.

Per germline, CDR1 MGHRA and CDR2 YSYEKL. This CDR3 spans 14 amino acids. Trimming took 1 base from V and 2 from J, leaving 8 bases between them. This sequence was found in an adult in good health. The sample consisted of peripheral blood, taken on day 0 of AZD1222 vaccination. V is TRBV4-1 and J is TRBJ1-2; D perhaps matches TRBD1 (5 bases). The CDR3 protein is CASSQGGVNYGYTF. The CDR3 region has the DNA TGCGCCAGCAGCCAAGGGGGCGTAAACTATGGCTACACCTTC.